This passage covers 17 T cell receptor beta chains from one sample sequenced in a study of shared clonotypes between healthy human individuals. Method: immunoSEQ multiplex PCR; TCRdb's copy keeps in-frame clones and lacks some. The table has millions of clones, about 95% seen once. The naive CD8 subset, CD45RO-negative cells positively selected for CCR7, excluded terminally differentiated effector memory CD45RA+ cells. Source material: naive CD8+ T cells sorted from blood. These receptors were collected from a man aged 18 to 29 in good health.

The chain joins TRBV5-6 to TRBJ1-2, with TRBD1 matching over 10 bases. The CDR3 consists of 16 residues. Germline CDR1 and CDR2: SGHDT and YYEEEE. The V gene end was trimmed by 0 bases and the J gene end by 4 bases; junction bases not matched to a gene: 6. CDR3 region: CASSLEGQGIIYGYTF. DNA of the CDR3: TGTGCCAGCAGCTTGGAGGGACAGGGGATTATCTATGGCTACACCTTC.

Here the CDR3 reads CASSSPDRNTGELFF. The CDR3 region has the DNA TGTGCCAGCAGCTCTCCGGACAGGAACACCGGGGAGCTGTTTTTT. This chain uses TRBV13 with TRBJ2-2; perhaps TRBD1 as D (6 bases). CDR1 and CDR2 from the germline V gene are PRHDT and FYEKMQ (reference sequence). Deletions cut 4 bases from V and 1 base from J, with 10 bases between. The CDR3 covers 15 residues.

Of note for this clone: Other DNA variants within this sample encode the same CDR3. The rearrangement links TRBV10-3 to TRBJ2-1, with no clear D. CDR3 length equals 13 residues. Trimming cost V 4 bases and J 0 bases, with 4 bases left between them. Germline CDR1 is ENHRY and CDR2 is SYGVKD. The CDR3: CAISGDSYNEQFF. The CDR3 nucleotides read TGTGCCATCAGTGGCGACTCCTACAATGAGCAGTTCTTC.

This clone was seen more than once but under ten times. Other DNA sequences of this sample code for an identical CDR3. This chain joins TRBV11-2 and TRBJ2-5, with TRBD1 matching 11 bases. Germline V lookup: CDR1 SGHAT, CDR2 FQNNGV. This CDR3 has 15 residues. Germline trimming cut 1 base from V and 4 bases from J; bases unmatched to any gene: 2. The CDR3 sequence: CASSLVGTGGETQYF. The CDR3 bases are TGTGCCAGCAGCTTAGTTGGGACAGGGGGAGAGACCCAGTACTTC. Looking up the rest from reference TRBV11-2 and TRBJ2-5 gives the full variable domain: EAGVAQSPRYKIIEKRQSVAFWCNPISGHATLYWYQQILGQGPKLLIQFQNNGVVDDSQLPKDRFSAERLKGVDSTLKIQPAKLEDSAVYLCASSLVGTGGETQYFGPGTRLLVL.

The V gene is TRBV7-6, the J gene TRBJ1-2; 9 positions match TRBD1. This CDR3 is built from 13 residues. Per germline, CDR1 SGHVS and CDR2 FNYEAQ. Trimming took 5 bases from V and 8 from J; bases not matched to a gene: 6. The CDR3 sequence: CASSAGQGDGYTF. The CDR3 DNA reads as TGTGCCAGCAGCGCGGGACAGGGTGACGGCTACACCTTC.

Here the CDR3 DNA reads TGTGCCAGCAGTTCGGGACAGGCTGCAACTAATGAAAAACTGTTTTTT. As protein: CASSSGQAATNEKLFF. V usage is TRBV27 and J usage is TRBJ1-4; 8 bases agree with TRBD1. Germline V gene lookup returns CDR1 MNHEY and CDR2 SMNVEV (reference sequence). This CDR3 has 16 residues. V dropped 4 bases and J dropped 0; count of bases not matched to a gene: 4.

The rearrangement uses TRBV6-5 and TRBJ2-7; weak D call: TRBD2 (6 bases). Germline CDR1 and CDR2: MNHEY and SVGAGI. This CDR3 comprises 13 residues. Deletions cut 8 bases from V and 0 bases from J, with 11 bases between. CDR3: CASLAPSSYEQYF. The CDR3 DNA sequence: TGTGCCAGCCTAGCGCCCAGCTCCTACGAGCAGTACTTC.

This rearrangement joins TRBV5-8 to TRBJ2-1, with 7 nucleotides matching TRBD2. The CDR3 runs to 13 residues. Germline V lookup: CDR1 SGHTS, CDR2 YDEGEE. The J segment lost 9 bases and the V segment lost 0 bases, leaving 3 bases of the junction unmatched. The CDR3 DNA reads TGTGCCAGCAGCTTGGCGCGGGGGAGTGAGCAGTTCTTC. Protein product: CASSLARGSEQFF. Full variable domain (missing parts from reference TRBV5-8 and TRBJ2-1): EAGVTQSPTHLIKTRGQQATLRCSPISGHTSVYWYQQALGLGLQFLLWYDEGEERNRGNFPPRFSGRQFPNYSSELNVNALELEDSALYLCASSLARGSEQFFGPGTRLTVL.

This clone has only one observation. This same CDR3 is encoded by further DNA sequences in the sample. The chain has TRBV5-6 and TRBJ2-7; weak D call: TRBD1 (6 bases). V lost 0 bases, J lost 7 bases, and 8 bases lay in between. The CDR3 sequence is 12 residues long. Germline lookup yields CDR1 SGHDT and CDR2 YYEEEE. The CDR3 nucleotides are TGTGCCAGCAGCTTGGAAACAGGGGAGCAGTACTTC. It is translated as CASSLETGEQYF.

The chain is built from TRBV28 and TRBJ1-4; TRBD1 matches at 7 bases. Germline V gene lookup returns CDR1 MDHEN and CDR2 SYDVKM. The J segment lost 10 bases and the V segment lost 5 bases, leaving 1 base of the junction unmatched. The CDR3 length is 11 residues. DNA for the CDR3: TGTGCCAGCAGTCCAGGGGGAAAACTGTTTTTT. This encodes CASSPGGKLFF.

The chain carries TRBV13 and TRBJ2-1, with D unclear. The CDR3 runs 16 residues. Germline CDR1 is PRHDT and CDR2 is FYEKMQ (reference sequence). Trimming removed 4 bases at V and 5 bases at J, with 18 bases between. CDR3 in DNA: TGTGCCAGCAGCTCCAACTCTGAACTAAAAAACAATGAGCAGTTCTTC. Its protein product is CASSSNSELKNNEQFF.

The gene calls are TRBV28 and TRBJ1-1; 8 nucleotides align to TRBD1. V shed 2 bases, J shed 4 bases, and the junction held 9 bases outside the gene matches. The CDR3 consists of 16 residues. Germline-derived CDR1 and CDR2 are MDHEN and SYDVKM. The DNA of the CDR3 is TGTGCCAGCAGTTTAGGGGCAGGGGGCGCGGTCACTGAAGCTTTCTTT. It is translated as CASSLGAGGAVTEAFF.

In the case of this clone: This CDR3 is also generated by other DNA sequences in the sample. The gene calls are TRBV5-1 and TRBJ2-3, with D perhaps matching TRBD1 (5 bases). The germline CDR1 and CDR2 sequences are SGHRS and YFSETQ. The CDR3 runs 14 residues. V gave up 1 base and J gave up 0 bases, with 6 bases separating them. In nucleotides, the CDR3 is TGCGCCAGCAGCTTGACAGGTAGCACAGATACGCAGTATTTT. It specifies CASSLTGSTDTQYF.

This clone was detected a few times. The chain couples TRBV5-1 to TRBJ1-6; weak D call: TRBD1 (5 bases). The length of the CDR3 is 17 residues. V lost 2 bases and J lost 6, with 18 bases in between. Germline CDR1 and CDR2: SGHRS and YFSETQ. DNA of the CDR3: TGCGCCAGCAGCTTTCATCCCTCGGGGGAAGCTAATTCACCCCTCCACTTT. Translation gives CASSFHPSGEANSPLHF.

V is TRBV6-1 and J is TRBJ1-5; D unclear. V was pared by 2 bases and J by 2 bases, with 10 bases between. CDR3 length: 15 amino acids. Germline CDR1 MNHNS, CDR2 SASEGT. CDR3 in amino acids: CASSEPAGGNQPQHF. In DNA, the CDR3 is TGTGCCAGCAGTGAACCTGCGGGCGGCAATCAGCCCCAGCATTTT.

This clone was counted once. V gene TRBV5-6 combines with J gene TRBJ2-1; D not certain. Germline CDR1 SGHDT, CDR2 YYEEEE. The CDR3 extends over 13 amino acids. V lost 0 bases, J lost 10 bases, and 11 bases lay in between. As DNA, the CDR3 is TGTGCCAGCAGCTTGGATGTGAAGGACGAGCAGTTCTTC. This sequence encodes CASSLDVKDEQFF.

Regarding this clone: Other DNA sequences in the sample encode the same CDR3. The J gene is TRBJ2-3, the V gene TRBV7-3; unclear D gene. The CDR3 has 12 residues. V was pared by 0 bases and J by 6 bases, with 4 bases between. Germline V gene lookup returns CDR1 SGHTA and CDR2 FQGTGA. The CDR3 bases are TGTGCCAGCAGCTTAACTGGGGATACGCAGTATTTT. This encodes CASSLTGDTQYF.